This TCR beta chain is drawn from a study of blood T cell repertoires in COVID-19 (dated by TCRdb to 2018 to 2020). Regarding the complete study: Collaborator samples came from the United States, Italy and Spain and covered acute and convalescent phases of COVID-19. The prospective study material was composed of cDNA or gDNA derived from T cells, B-cell-depleted T cells, or PBMCs. Subjects who had been exposed to COVID-19, were actively infected with it, or had recovered from it provided the deeply sampled blood TCRbeta repertoires that made up the dataset. The repertoires were released in a freely available public database meant as a resource for research on the immune response to SARS-CoV-2. The samples were drawn from the first 160 participants of the ongoing ImmuneRACE study and from 1,200 or so subjects provided by 6 global collaborators. Sample metadata almost always included a de-identified subject ID, COVID-19 status, age in years and sex. Where available, HLA class I and class II types were taken from metadata supplied by the sample provider and were not determined by assay-based typing.

TCRbeta CDR3 regions were amplified from genomic DNA by means of the immunoSEQ Assay, a bias-controlled multiplex PCR. Per the original workflow: The number of nucleated cells in each sample was estimated from the amplification of reference gene primers within the assay. To quantify the absolute abundance of each unique TCRbeta CDR3 rearrangement, sequence reads were collapsed and filtered. For each sample, productive Simpson clonality was calculated as the square root of Simpson's diversity index over productive rearrangements. The clones in this table, taken by TCRdb from immuneACCESS, are in-frame only. Not every clone is retained; where verified, under half of the shortfall comes from an unresolved V gene, and the cause of the rest is unknown. V, J and clone size are those of that table, while D and trimming were read from the DNA. The sample table lists roughly 180,000 clones, less than 85% of them with a count of one. Together, the top ten hold roughly a tenth of the sample.

Paper-wide results and their limitations: Clinical and demographic metadata were provided uncurated, with the amount varying by source and participant.

Whole blood was collected in K2EDTA tubes by collaborating institutions according to the institutions' own protocols. For TCRbeta analysis, collaborators shipped samples as frozen whole blood, isolated PBMCs, or DNA extracted from either of those sample types. On this clone itself: This receptor's antigen is unknown. No base qualities exist here, and no much larger clone lies one base off it.

According to the germline V gene, CDR1 reads MNHEY and CDR2 reads SVGAGI. V drops 6 bases and J drops 3 bases, leaving 15 bases in between. The CDR3 runs 15 residues from the cysteine to the phenylalanine. Only the CDR3 DNA stays, 45 bases, in frame from base 1. The source material was peripheral blood. The origin of this receptor is a woman of 80 years or more with active or convalescent COVID-19. This chain joins TRBV6-5 to TRBJ1-5; the D gene identity is not certain. The CDR3 reads CASSRTWALNQPQHF. The base sequence is TGTGCCAGCAGCCGCACGTGGGCCCTCAATCAGCCCCAGCATTTT.